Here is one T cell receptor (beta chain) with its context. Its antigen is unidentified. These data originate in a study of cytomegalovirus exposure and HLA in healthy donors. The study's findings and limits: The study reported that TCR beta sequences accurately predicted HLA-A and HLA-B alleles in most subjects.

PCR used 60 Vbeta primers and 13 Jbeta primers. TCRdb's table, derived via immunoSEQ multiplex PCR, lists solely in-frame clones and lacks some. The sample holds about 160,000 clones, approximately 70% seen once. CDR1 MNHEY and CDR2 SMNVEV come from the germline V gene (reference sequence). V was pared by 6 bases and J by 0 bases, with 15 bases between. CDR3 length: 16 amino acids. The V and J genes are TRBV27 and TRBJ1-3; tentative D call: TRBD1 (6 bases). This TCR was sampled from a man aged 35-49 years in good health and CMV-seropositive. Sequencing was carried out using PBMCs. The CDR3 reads CASRRGGGSSGNTIYF. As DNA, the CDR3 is TGTGCCAGCAGGCGGGGAGGGGGGAGCTCTGGAAACACCATATATTTT.